The TCR beta chain described here comes from a study of tissue T cells after allogeneic stem cell transplantation. Turning to the study itself: Graft-versus-host disease patients received grafts, four unmodified and three CD34-selected to deplete T cells. Samples with visible lymphocytes on H&E were prioritized for sequencing. Study observations and caveats: Shared clones across patients were few; motif clustering revealed tissue-specific shared signatures.

Per the germline V gene, CDR1 is KGHSH and CDR2 is LQKENI. The CDR3 runs 17 residues. J lost 0 bases, V lost 3 bases, and 6 bases had no gene match. Data came from immunoSEQ multiplex PCR; TCRdb stores just in-frame clones and leaves some out. Among 1,500 to 2,000 clones listed, 75% to 80% were seen once. As for this clone: Antigen unknown.

The receptor was derived from a male patient between 35 and 75 years old with steroid-refractory graft-versus-host disease after an allogeneic stem cell transplant. Some T cells may have originated in the graft donor. The material was colon tissue, obtained at autopsy. The rearrangement links TRBV18 to TRBJ1-4; 8 nucleotides align to TRBD1. The CDR3 reads CASSPVPGQATNEKLFF. The CDR3 DNA sequence: TGTGCCAGCTCACCTGTCCCGGGACAGGCAACTAATGAAAAACTGTTTTTT.